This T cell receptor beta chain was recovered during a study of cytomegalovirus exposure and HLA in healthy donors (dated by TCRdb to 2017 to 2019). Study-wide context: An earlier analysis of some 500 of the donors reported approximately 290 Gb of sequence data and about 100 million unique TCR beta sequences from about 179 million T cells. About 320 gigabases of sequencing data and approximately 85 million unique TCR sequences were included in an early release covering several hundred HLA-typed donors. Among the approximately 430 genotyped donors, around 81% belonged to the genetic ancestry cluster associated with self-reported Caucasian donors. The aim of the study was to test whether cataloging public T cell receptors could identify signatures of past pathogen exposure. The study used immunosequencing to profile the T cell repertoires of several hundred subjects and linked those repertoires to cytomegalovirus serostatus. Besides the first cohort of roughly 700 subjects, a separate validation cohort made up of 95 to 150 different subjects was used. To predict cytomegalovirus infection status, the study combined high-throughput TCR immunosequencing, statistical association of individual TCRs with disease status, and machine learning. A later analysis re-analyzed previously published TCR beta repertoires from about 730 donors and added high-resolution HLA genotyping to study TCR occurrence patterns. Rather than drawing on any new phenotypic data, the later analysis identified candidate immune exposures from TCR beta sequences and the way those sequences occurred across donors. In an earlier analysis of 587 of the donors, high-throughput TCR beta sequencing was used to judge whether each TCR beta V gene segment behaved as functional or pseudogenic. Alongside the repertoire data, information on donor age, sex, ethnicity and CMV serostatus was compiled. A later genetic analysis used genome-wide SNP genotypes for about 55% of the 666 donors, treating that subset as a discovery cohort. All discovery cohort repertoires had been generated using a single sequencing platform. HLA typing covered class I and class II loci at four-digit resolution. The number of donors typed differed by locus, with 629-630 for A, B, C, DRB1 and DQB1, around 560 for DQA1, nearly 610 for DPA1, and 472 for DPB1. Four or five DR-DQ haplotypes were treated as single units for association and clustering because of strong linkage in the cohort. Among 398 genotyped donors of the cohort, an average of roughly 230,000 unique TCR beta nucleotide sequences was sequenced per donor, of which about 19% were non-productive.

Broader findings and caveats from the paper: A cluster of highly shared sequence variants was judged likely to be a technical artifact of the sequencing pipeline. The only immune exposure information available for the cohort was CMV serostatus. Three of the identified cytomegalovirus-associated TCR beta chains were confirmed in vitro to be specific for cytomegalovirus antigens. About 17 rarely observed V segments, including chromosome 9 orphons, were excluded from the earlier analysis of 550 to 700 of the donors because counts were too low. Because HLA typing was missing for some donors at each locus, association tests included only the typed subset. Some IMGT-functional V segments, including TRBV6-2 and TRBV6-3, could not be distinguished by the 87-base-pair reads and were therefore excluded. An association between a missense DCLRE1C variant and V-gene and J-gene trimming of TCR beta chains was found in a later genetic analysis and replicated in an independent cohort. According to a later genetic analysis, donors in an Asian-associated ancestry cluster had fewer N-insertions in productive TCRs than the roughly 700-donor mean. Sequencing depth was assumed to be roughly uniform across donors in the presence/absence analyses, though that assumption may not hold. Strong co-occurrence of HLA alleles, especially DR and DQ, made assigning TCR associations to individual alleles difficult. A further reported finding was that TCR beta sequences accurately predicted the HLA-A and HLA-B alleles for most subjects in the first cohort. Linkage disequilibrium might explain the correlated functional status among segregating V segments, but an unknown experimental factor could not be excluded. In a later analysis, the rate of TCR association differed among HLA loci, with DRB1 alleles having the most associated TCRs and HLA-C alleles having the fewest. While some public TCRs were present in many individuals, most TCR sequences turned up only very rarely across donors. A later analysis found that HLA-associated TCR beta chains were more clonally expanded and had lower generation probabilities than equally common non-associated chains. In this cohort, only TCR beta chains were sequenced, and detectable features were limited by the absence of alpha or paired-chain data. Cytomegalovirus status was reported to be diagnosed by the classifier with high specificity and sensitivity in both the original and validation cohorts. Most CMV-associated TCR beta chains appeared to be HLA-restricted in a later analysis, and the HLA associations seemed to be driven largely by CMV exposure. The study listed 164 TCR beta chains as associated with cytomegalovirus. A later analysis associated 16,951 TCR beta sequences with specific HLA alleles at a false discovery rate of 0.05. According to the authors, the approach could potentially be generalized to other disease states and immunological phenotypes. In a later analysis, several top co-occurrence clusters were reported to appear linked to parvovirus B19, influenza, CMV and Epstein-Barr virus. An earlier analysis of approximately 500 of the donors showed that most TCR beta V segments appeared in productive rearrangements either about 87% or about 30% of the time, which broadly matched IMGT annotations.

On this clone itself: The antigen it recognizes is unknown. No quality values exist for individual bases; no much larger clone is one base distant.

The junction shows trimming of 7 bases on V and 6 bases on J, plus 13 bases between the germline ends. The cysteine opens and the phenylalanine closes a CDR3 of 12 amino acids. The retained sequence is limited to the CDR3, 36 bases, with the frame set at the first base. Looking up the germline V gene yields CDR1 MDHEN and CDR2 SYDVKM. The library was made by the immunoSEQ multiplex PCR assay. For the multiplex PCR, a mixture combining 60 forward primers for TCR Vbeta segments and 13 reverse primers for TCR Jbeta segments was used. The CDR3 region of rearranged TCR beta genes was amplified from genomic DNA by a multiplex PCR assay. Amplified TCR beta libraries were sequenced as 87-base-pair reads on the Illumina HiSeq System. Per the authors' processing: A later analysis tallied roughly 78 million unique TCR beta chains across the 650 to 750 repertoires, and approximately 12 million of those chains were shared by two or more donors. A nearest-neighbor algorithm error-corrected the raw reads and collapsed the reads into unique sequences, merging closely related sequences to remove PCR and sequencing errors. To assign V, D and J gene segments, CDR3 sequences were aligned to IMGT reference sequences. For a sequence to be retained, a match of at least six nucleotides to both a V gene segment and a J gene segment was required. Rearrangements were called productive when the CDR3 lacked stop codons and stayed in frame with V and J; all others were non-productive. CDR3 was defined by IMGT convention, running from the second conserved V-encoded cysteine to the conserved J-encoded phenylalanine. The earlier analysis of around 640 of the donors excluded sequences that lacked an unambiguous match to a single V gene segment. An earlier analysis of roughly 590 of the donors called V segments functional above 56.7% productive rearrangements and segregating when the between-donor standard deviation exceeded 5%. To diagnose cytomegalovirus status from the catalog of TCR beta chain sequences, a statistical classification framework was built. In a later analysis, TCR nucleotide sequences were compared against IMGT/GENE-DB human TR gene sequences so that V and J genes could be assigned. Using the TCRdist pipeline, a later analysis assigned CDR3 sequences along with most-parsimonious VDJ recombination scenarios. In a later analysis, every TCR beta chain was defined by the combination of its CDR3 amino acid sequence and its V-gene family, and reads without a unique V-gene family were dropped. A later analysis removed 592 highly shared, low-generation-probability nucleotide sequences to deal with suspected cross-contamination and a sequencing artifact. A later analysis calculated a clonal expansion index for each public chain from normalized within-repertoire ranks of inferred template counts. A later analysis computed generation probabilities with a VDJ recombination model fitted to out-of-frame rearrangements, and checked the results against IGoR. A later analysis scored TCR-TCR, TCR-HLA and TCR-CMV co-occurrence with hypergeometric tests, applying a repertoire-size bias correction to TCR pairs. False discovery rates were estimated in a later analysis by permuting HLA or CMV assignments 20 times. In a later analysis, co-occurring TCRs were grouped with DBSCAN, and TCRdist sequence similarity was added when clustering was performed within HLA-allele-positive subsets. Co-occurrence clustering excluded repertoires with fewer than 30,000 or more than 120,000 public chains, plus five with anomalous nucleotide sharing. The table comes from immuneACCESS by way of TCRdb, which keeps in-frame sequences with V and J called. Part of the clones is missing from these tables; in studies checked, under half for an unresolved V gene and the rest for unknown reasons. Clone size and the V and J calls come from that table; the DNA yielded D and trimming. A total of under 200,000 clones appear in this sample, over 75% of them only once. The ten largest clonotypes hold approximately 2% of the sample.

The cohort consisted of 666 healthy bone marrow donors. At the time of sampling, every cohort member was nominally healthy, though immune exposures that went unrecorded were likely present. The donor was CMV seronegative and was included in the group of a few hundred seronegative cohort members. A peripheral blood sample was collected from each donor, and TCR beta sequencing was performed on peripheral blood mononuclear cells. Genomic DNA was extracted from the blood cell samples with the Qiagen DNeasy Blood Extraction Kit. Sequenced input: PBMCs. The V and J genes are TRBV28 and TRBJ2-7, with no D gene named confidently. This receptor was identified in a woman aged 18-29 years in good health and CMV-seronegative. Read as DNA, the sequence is TGTGCCAGCAAGGAAGGAGTCGGCGAGCAGTACTTC. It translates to CASKEGVGEQYF. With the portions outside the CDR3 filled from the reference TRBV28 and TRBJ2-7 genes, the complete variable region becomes DVKVTQSSRYLVKRTGEKVFLECVQDMDHENMFWYRQDPGLGLRLIYFSYDVKMKEKGDIPEGYSVSREKKERFSLILESASTNQTSMYLCASKEGVGEQYFGPGTRLTVT.